This T cell receptor (beta chain) appears in the sequencing data of a study of shared clonotypes between healthy human individuals. Trimming at V came to 4 bases and at J to 7 bases, leaving 6 bases not matched to a gene. The CDR3 has 14 residues. The germline CDR1 and CDR2 sequences are SGHRS and YFSETQ. Regarding this clone: Distinct nucleotide sequences in the sample also encode this CDR3.

Profiling relied on immunoSEQ multiplex PCR, and the TCRdb table lists in-frame clones only, not all of them. The table includes 2,100,000 or so clones, approximately 94% detected once. The chain employs TRBV5-1 and TRBJ1-4; TRBD1 aligns across 8 bases. Source material: naive CD4+ T cells sorted from blood. Subset noted: CD45RA+ positively selected. The receptor comes from a man in his late teens or twenties in good health. Written as DNA, the CDR3 is TGCGCCAGCAGCCGCACAGGGGGAGGTGAAAAACTGTTTTTT. Residues: CASSRTGGGEKLFF.